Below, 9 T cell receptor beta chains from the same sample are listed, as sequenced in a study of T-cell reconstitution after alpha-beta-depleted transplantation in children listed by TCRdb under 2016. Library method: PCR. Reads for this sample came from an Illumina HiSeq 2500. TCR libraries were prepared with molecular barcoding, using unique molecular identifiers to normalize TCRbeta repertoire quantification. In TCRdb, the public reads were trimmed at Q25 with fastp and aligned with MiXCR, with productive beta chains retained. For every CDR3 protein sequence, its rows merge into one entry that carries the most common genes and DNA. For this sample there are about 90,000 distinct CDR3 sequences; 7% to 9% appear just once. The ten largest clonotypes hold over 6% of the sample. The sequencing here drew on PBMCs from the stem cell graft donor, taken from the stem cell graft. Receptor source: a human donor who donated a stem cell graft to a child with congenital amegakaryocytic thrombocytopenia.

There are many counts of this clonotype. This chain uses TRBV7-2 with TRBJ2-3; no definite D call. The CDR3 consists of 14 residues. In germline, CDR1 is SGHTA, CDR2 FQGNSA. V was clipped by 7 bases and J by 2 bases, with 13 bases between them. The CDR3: CASNPLPLTDTQYF. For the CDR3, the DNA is TGTGCCAGCAACCCTCTGCCCCTCACAGATACGCAGTATTTT.

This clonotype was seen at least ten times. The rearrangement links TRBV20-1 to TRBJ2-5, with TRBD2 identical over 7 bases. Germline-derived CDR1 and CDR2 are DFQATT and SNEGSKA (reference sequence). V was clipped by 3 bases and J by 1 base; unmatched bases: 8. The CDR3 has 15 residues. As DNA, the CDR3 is TGCAGTGCTAGTTATCCGGGAGGACCCCAAGAGACCCAGTACTTC. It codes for CSASYPGGPQETQYF.

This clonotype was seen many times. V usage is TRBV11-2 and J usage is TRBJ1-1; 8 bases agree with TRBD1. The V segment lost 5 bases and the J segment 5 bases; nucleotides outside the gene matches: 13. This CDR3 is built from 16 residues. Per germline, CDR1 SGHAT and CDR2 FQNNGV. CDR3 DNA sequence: TGTGCCAGCAGCAAGCGGACAGGGTTAATGAGGACTGAAGCTTTCTTT. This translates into CASSKRTGLMRTEAFF. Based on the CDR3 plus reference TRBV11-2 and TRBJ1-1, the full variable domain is EAGVAQSPRYKIIEKRQSVAFWCNPISGHATLYWYQQILGQGPKLLIQFQNNGVVDDSQLPKDRFSAERLKGVDSTLKIQPAKLEDSAVYLCASSKRTGLMRTEAFFGQGTRLTVV.

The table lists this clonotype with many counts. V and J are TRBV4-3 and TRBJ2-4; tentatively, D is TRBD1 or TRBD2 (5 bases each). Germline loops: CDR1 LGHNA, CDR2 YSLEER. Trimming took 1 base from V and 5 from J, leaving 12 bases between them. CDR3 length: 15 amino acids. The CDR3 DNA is TGCGCCAGCAGCCAAGCGATGGGGGATCAAAACATTCAGTACTTC. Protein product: CASSQAMGDQNIQYF.

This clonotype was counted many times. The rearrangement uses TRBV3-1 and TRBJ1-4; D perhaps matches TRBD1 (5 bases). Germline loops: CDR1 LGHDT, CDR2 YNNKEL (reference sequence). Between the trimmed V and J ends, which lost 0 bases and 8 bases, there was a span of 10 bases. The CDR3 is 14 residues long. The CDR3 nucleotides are TGTGCCAGCAGCCAAGAAGGGTGGGACGAAAAACTGTTTTTT. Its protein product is CASSQEGWDEKLFF.

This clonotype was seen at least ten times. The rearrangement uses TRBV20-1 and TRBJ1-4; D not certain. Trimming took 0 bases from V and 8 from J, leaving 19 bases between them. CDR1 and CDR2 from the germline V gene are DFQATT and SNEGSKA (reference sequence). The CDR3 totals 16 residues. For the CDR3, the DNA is TGCAGTGCTAGAGATCAGCAGCGTTGGGTAGAAGAAAAACTGTTTTTT. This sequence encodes CSARDQQRWVEEKLFF.

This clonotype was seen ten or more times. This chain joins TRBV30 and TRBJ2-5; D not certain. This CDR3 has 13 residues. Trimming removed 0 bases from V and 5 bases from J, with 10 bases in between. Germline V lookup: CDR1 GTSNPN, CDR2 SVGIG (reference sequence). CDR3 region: CAWSVRIRETQYF. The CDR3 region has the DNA TGTGCCTGGAGTGTACGAATCCGGGAGACCCAGTACTTC.

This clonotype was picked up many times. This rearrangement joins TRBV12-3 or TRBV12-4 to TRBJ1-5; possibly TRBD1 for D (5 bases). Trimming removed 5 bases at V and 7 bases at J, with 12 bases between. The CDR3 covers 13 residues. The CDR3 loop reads CASSLSRDQPQHF. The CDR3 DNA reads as TGTGCCAGCAGTCTTAGCAGGGACCAGCCCCAGCATTTT.

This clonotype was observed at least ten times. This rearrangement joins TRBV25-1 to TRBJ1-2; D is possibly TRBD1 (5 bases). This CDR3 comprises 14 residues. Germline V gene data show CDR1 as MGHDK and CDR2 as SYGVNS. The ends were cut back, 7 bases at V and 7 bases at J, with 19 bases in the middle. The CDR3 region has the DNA TGTGCCAGCACCCCGTCGGGGGGGGTGGGTGGCTACACCTTC. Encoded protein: CASTPSGGVGGYTF.